Following are 10 T cell receptor beta chains from one sample sequenced in a study of T cell responses to AZD1222 COVID-19 vaccine. Sequencing was performed with immunoSEQ multiplex PCR; in TCRdb, only in-frame clones are kept and a portion is missing. The sample lists 140,000 to 150,000 clones, roughly 86% occurring once. Source: peripheral blood, taken 28 days after the second dose of the MenACWY control vaccine. The source is an adult who received the MenACWY meningococcal vaccine as a control.

This rearrangement joins TRBV15 to TRBJ1-4; D is perhaps TRBD1 (6 bases). CDR3 length: 14 amino acids. Germline CDR1 and CDR2: LNHNV and YYDKDF (reference sequence). Trimming stripped 3 bases from V and 5 bases from J, with 10 bases between. The CDR3 protein is CATSRTGLNEKLFF. The CDR3 DNA is TGTGCCACCAGCAGGACAGGACTGAATGAAAAACTGTTTTTT. Combining the CDR3 with reference TRBV15 and TRBJ1-4 gives the whole variable domain DAMVIQNPRYQVTQFGKPVTLSCSQTLNHNVMYWYQQKSSQAPKLLFHYYDKDFNNEADTPDNFQSRRPNTSFCFLDIRSPGLGDTAMYLCATSRTGLNEKLFFGSGTQLSVL.

This rearrangement joins TRBV5-1 to TRBJ2-2; possible D gene TRBD2, 5 bases. Germline assignment: CDR1 SGHRS and CDR2 YFSETQ. V gave up 0 bases and J gave up 6 bases, with 12 bases separating them. The CDR3 is made up of 15 amino acids. The CDR3 DNA is TGCGCCAGCAGCTTGGGACGTCTCGGGGCCGGGGAGCTGTTTTTT. Translating gives CASSLGRLGAGELFF.

The rearrangement uses TRBV7-3 and TRBJ2-3; 12 bases are shared with TRBD1. The CDR3 runs to 16 residues. Unmatched junction bases numbered 6, after V lost 0 bases and J lost 8 bases. The germline CDR1 and CDR2 sequences are SGHTA and FQGTGA. The CDR3 loop reads CASSLTRDRGRGTQYF. The CDR3, as DNA: TGTGCCAGCAGCTTAACCCGGGACAGGGGGCGCGGTACGCAGTATTTT.

This clone was detected a few times. The chain combines TRBV3-1 (or the pseudogene TRBV3-2) with TRBJ1-6; D not resolved. Trimming removed 1 base at V and 6 bases at J, with 10 bases between. The germline gives CDR1 LGHDT, CDR2 YNNKEL (reference sequence). The CDR3 totals 15 residues. The CDR3 region has the DNA TGTGCCAGCAGCCAAGTGGTATCGGGTAATTCACCCCTCCACTTT. It encodes CASSQVVSGNSPLHF.

The rearrangement uses TRBV24-1 and TRBJ2-7, with TRBD1 matching over 7 bases. The CDR3 loop spans 13 amino acids. Trimming cost V 8 bases and J 4 bases; bases outside gene matches: 7. CDR1 and CDR2 from the germline V gene are KGHDR and SFDVKD. The CDR3 DNA sequence: TGTGCCACCATGACTCCGACAGGGTACGAGCAGTACTTC. Encoded protein: CATMTPTGYEQYF.

The chain links TRBV19 to TRBJ1-1; no clear D gene. From germline, CDR1 is LNHDA and CDR2 SQIVND (reference sequence). The V and J ends lost 3 bases and 3 bases respectively, with 17 bases between them. The CDR3 contains 16 residues. The CDR3 region is CASSMSRSSPDTEAFF. In DNA form, the CDR3 reads TGTGCCAGTAGTATGAGTCGGTCCTCCCCGGACACTGAAGCTTTCTTT.

This clone was seen a handful of times. This chain uses TRBV10-3 with TRBJ2-2; unclear D gene. There are 13 residues in the CDR3. Trimming pared 3 bases from V and 1 base from J, leaving 3 bases between. Looked up from germline, CDR1 is ENHRY and CDR2 is SYGVKD. CDR3 in DNA: TGTGCCATCAGTGACCGGAACACCGGGGAGCTGTTTTTT. Its translation: CAISDRNTGELFF.

The chain links TRBV4-1 to TRBJ2-7; 9 positions match TRBD1. V was pared by 1 base and J by 7 bases, with 8 bases of the junction left unmatched. The CDR3 spans 15 residues. The germline V gene has CDR1 MGHRA and CDR2 YSYEKL. In DNA, the CDR3 is TGCGCCAGCAGCCAAGGGCGGGACAGGGTTCAAGAGCAGTACTTC. Its protein is CASSQGRDRVQEQYF.

This clone was seen only once. The CDR3 DNA is TGTGCCAGCAGCGCTCGCGGAGAAGCTAACTATGGCTACACCTTC. Its protein is CASSARGEANYGYTF. J is TRBJ1-2 and V is TRBV11-2; D remains unclear. Trimming left V 5 bases short and J 0 bases short, with 13 bases between. Germline lookup yields CDR1 SGHAT and CDR2 FQNNGV. The CDR3 spans 15 residues.

The chain recombines TRBV3-1 (or the pseudogene TRBV3-2) with TRBJ1-5, with D perhaps TRBD1 (5 bases). The CDR3 spans 16 residues. CDR1 and CDR2 (germline): LGHDT, YNNKEL (reference sequence). Trimming stripped 4 bases from V and 0 bases from J, with 13 bases between. CDR3 loop: CASSRSGAYSNQPQHF. The CDR3 nucleotides are TGTGCCAGCAGCCGAAGTGGGGCATATAGCAATCAGCCCCAGCATTTT.